The rows below give T cell receptor beta chains drawn from one sample of a study of T cell changes during pregnancy in multiple sclerosis. The table came from immunoSEQ multiplex PCR; TCRdb's copy has only in-frame clones and leaves some out. The repertoire has approximately 30,000 clones, 80% to 90% of them found once; the top ten carry over 8.5%. The material sequenced was CD8+ T cells from peripheral blood mononuclear cells, taken in the third trimester of pregnancy. The source of these receptors is a female donor with multiple sclerosis, enrolled in a pregnancy study. CDR3s include the opening cysteine and the closing phenylalanine or tryptophan. A D gene is named only where the DNA matches it firmly. The size entry is marked missing in some rows and otherwise reads once, few, many or a size class.

j_call d_call clone_size v_call cdr3_aa cdr3_nt
TRBJ2-1 . . TRBV27 CASSFSPDGVYNEQFF TGTGCCAGCAGTTTCTCTCCTGACGGGGTTTACAATGAGCAGTTCTTC
TRBJ2-7 . . TRBV5-1 CASSLVSYEQYF TGCGCCAGCAGCTTGGTTAGCTACGAGCAGTACTTC
TRBJ1-2 TRBD1 once TRBV7-9 CASSPPTMIPGGYGYTF TGTGCCAGCAGCCCCCCGACCATGATCCCAGGGGGCTATGGCTACACCTTC
TRBJ2-2 . few TRBV30 CAWTVYRGRRAGELFF TGTGCCTGGACCGTTTACAGGGGTCGGAGGGCCGGGGAGCTGTTTTTT
TRBJ2-1 TRBD2 . TRBV4-2 CASSHTELAGDNEQFF TGTGCCAGCAGCCACACGGAACTAGCGGGGGACAATGAGCAGTTCTTC
TRBJ2-7 . . TRBV5-6 CASSLGDSSYEQYF TGTGCCAGCAGCTTAGGGGATAGCTCCTACGAGCAGTACTTC
TRBJ2-7 . few TRBV7-9 CASSPTQAAYEQYF TGTGCCAGCAGCCCGACGCAGGCAGCCTACGAGCAGTACTTC
TRBJ2-1 TRBD2 . TRBV11-2 CASSLGPGLAVNEQFF TGTGCCAGCAGCTTAGGCCCCGGACTAGCGGTAAATGAGCAGTTCTTC
TRBJ1-2 TRBD1 . TRBV9 CASSPGQGVNYGYTF TGTGCCAGCAGCCCGGGACAGGGGGTTAACTATGGCTACACCTTC
TRBJ2-7 TRBD2 once TRBV5-5 CASSLSSGAYEQYF TGTGCCAGCAGCTTGTCTAGCGGGGCCTACGAGCAGTACTTC
TRBJ1-4 . . TRBV19 CASSIRATDRSNEKLFF TGTGCCAGTAGTATCAGAGCGACAGATCGTTCTAATGAAAAACTGTTTTTT
TRBJ2-7 . . TRBV27 CASGLGQYYEQYF TGTGCCAGTGGACTGGGACAATACTACGAGCAGTACTTC
TRBJ1-1 . . TRBV27 CASSLGRVTEAFF TGTGCCAGCAGTTTGGGCAGGGTGACTGAAGCTTTCTTT
TRBJ2-7 . . TRBV19 CASIDSSTYEQYF TGTGCCAGTATAGACAGTTCGACCTACGAGCAGTACTTC
TRBJ1-5 . once TRBV7-3 CASSLGRGAKTRNQPQHF TGTGCCAGCAGCTTAGGGCGGGGGGCGAAAACTCGCAATCAGCCCCAGCATTTT
TRBJ1-3 TRBD1 . TRBV7-9 CASSSTGGFSGNTIYF TGTGCCAGCAGCTCGACAGGGGGGTTCTCTGGAAACACCATATATTTT
TRBJ2-3 . . TRBV6-5 CASSYQFGEDTQYF TGTGCCAGCAGTTACCAGTTCGGGGAGGATACGCAGTATTTT
TRBJ1-2 TRBD1 . TRBV9 CASSRGDRAYGYTF TGTGCCAGCAGCCGGGGGGACAGGGCCTATGGCTACACCTTC
TRBJ2-2 . . TRBV6-1 CASSEAVLRRGLTGELFF TGTGCCAGCAGTGAAGCGGTATTAAGGAGGGGGCTTACCGGGGAGCTGTTTTTT
TRBJ2-1 TRBD1 . TRBV7-9 CASSPTGTGTSSYNEQFF TGTGCCAGCAGCCCGACAGGGACAGGGACAAGCTCCTACAATGAGCAGTTCTTC
TRBJ2-1 . . TRBV30 CAWREGPTQHEQFF TGTGCCTGGAGGGAGGGCCCAACCCAGCATGAGCAGTTCTTC
TRBJ2-2 TRBD2 . TRBV9 CASSVASGRDMNTGELFF TGTGCCAGCAGCGTAGCTAGCGGGAGGGATATGAACACCGGGGAGCTGTTTTTT
TRBJ2-5 . . TRBV7-9 CASSGGKTQYF TGTGCCAGCAGCGGAGGAAAGACCCAGTACTTC
TRBJ2-7 TRBD1 . TRBV9 CASSVGDRGLVEQYF TGTGCCAGCAGCGTAGGTGACAGGGGGCTGGTCGAGCAGTACTTC
TRBJ2-6 . . TRBV7-9 CASSLGQGFTVNVLTF TGTGCCAGCAGCTTAGGACAAGGCTTTACCGTTAACGTCCTGACTTTC
TRBJ1-2 TRBD1 . TRBV27 CASSPRTGGYTF TGTGCCAGCAGTCCCCGGACAGGCGGCTACACCTTC
TRBJ1-1 . few TRBV4-1 CASSQFGTEAFF TGCGCCAGCAGCCAATTCGGCACTGAAGCTTTCTTT
TRBJ2-3 . . TRBV27 CASSPNPARAGTDTQYF TGTGCCAGCAGTCCTAACCCCGCGAGGGCGGGCACAGATACGCAGTATTTT
TRBJ2-7 TRBD2 . TRBV19 CASSPRLAGGPRTYEQYF TGTGCCAGTAGTCCACGACTAGCGGGAGGGCCTCGGACCTACGAGCAGTACTTC
TRBJ2-5 . . TRBV27 CASKEQGRSETQYF TGTGCCAGCAAAGAACAGGGGAGGTCAGAGACCCAGTACTTC
TRBJ2-1 . . TRBV7-9 CASTSGSAGLSYNEQFF TGTGCCAGCACCTCCGGATCCGCGGGACTTTCTTACAATGAGCAGTTCTTC
TRBJ2-3 . once TRBV6-1 CASSEGSGRGDTQYF TGTGCCAGCAGTGAGGGTAGCGGTAGAGGAGATACGCAGTATTTT
TRBJ2-7 TRBD1 . TRBV9 CASSETGTKEQYF TGTGCCAGCAGCGAGACAGGGACGAAAGAGCAGTACTTC
TRBJ1-5 . once TRBV4-1 CASSQGVLSPQHF TGCGCCAGCAGCCAAGGTGTATTATCGCCCCAGCATTTT
TRBJ2-1 . . TRBV10-3 CAISESGDEQFF TGTGCCATCAGTGAGTCCGGGGATGAGCAGTTCTTC
TRBJ1-1 . . TRBV7-6 CASSLVGQGEAFF TGTGCCAGCAGCTTAGTTGGCCAGGGGGAAGCTTTCTTT
TRBJ2-7 . . TRBV4-1 CASSQEGLARDEQYF TGCGCCAGCAGCCAAGAAGGCCTAGCGAGGGACGAGCAGTACTTC
TRBJ2-5 . . TRBV27 CASSWAGSRETQYF TGTGCCAGCAGTTGGGCAGGGTCAAGGGAGACCCAGTACTTC